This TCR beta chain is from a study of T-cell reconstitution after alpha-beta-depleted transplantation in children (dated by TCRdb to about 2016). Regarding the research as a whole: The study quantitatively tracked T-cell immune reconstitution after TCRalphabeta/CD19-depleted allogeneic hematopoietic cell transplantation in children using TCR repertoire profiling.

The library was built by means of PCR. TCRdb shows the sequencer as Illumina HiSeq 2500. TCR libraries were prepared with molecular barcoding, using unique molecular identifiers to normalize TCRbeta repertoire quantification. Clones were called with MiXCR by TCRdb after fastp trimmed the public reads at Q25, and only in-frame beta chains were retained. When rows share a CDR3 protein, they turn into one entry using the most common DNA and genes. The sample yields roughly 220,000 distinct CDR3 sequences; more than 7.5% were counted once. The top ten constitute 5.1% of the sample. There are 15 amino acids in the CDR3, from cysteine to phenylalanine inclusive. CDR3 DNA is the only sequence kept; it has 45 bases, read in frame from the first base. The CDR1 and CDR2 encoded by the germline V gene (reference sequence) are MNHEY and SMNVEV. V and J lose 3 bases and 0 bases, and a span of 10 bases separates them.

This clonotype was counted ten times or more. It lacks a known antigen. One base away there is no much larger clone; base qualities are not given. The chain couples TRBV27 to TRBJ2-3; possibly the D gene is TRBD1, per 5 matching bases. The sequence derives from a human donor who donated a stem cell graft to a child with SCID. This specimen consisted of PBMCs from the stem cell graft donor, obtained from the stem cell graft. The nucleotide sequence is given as TGTGCCAGCAGTTTGGGGCAAACTAGCACAGATACGCAGTATTTT. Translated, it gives CASSLGQTSTDTQYF.